This T cell receptor beta chain emerged from a study of T cells in women clearing cervical HPV infection. Worth noting for this clone: The read ends 3 residues early relative to the CDR3; the germline J gene fills the gap.

The repertoire was sequenced with immunoSEQ multiplex PCR; TCRdb's copy has only in-frame clones and lacks some. There are tens of thousands of clones in the sample, with about 6.1% held by the top ten. The CDR3 loop spans 16 amino acids. Trimming took 0 bases from V and 1 from J; bases not matched to a gene: 4. CDR1 SGHNT and CDR2 YYREEE come from the germline V gene (reference sequence). V is TRBV5-4 and J is TRBJ2-4; TRBD2 matches 7 bases. This receptor was identified in a woman aged 18-69 years with a cervical HPV16 infection that either progressed to CIN3+ or cleared (not recorded which). Sequenced material: blood buffy coat. The CDR3 DNA, read in part, is TGTGCCAGCAGCTTGGATGGCGGGGGTGCCAAAAACATT. Translation gives CASSLDGGGAKNI. The whole CDR3 protein reads CASSLDGGGAKNIQYF.